This TCR beta chain is from a study of cytomegalovirus exposure and HLA in healthy donors. In the case of this clone: Its antigen is currently unknown.

Researchers ran the PCR with 60 Vbeta and 13 Jbeta primers. Only in-frame clones appear in the TCRdb table, and some are missing; sequencing was by immunoSEQ multiplex PCR. The sample lists approximately 100,000 clones, 76% occurring once. This CDR3 is built from 13 residues. V was pared by 2 bases and J by 4 bases, with 9 bases between. Germline V gene lookup returns CDR1 SGHDT and CDR2 YYEEEE. Study-wide findings and caveats: Later examination showed HLA-associated TCR beta chains had greater clonal expansion than equally common others.

This sequence was found in a woman aged 18-30 years in good health and CMV-seropositive. The material sequenced was PBMCs. The chain combines TRBV5-6 with TRBJ2-5; TRBD1 might be the D (5 bases). The CDR3 is CASSFLGPETQYF. CDR3 DNA: TGTGCCAGCAGCTTTCTGGGGCCAGAGACCCAGTACTTC.